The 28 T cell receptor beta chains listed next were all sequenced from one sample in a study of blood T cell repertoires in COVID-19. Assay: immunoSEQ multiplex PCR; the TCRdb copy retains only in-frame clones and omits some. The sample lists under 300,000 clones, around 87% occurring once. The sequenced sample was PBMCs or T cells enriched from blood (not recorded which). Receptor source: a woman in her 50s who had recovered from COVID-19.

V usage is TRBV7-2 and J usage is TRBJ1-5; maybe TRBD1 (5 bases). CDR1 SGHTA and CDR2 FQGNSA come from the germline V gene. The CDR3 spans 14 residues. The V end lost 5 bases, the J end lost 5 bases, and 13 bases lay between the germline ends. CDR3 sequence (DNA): TGTGCCAGCAGCCAGAAGTCGGGGGATCAGCCCCAGCATTTT. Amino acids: CASSQKSGDQPQHF.

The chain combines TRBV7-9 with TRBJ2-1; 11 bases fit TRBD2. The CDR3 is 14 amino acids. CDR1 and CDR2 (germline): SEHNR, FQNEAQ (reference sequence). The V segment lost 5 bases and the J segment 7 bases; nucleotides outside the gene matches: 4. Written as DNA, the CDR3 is TGTGCCAGCAGCCAGATAGCGGGAGGGAATGAGCAGTTCTTC. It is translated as CASSQIAGGNEQFF.

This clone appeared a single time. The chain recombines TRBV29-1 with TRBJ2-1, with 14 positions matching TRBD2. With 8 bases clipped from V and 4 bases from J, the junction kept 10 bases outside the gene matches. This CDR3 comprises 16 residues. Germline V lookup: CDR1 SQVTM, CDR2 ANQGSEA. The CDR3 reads CSTDGTSGGRYNEQFF. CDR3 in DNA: TGCAGCACTGATGGGACTAGCGGGGGCCGATACAATGAGCAGTTCTTC.

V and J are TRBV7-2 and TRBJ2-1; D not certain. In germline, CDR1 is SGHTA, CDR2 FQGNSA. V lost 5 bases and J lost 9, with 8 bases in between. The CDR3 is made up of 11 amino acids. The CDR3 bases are TGTGCCAGCAGCCGGAGAAGTGAGCAGTTCTTC. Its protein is CASSRRSEQFF.

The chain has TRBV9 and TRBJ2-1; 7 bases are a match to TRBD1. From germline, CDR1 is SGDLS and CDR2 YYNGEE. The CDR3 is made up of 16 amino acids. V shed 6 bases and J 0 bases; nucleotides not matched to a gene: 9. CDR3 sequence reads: CASTRGGPSSYNEQFF. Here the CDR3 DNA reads TGTGCCAGCACCCGAGGGGGCCCAAGCTCCTACAATGAGCAGTTCTTC. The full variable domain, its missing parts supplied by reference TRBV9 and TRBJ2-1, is DSGVTQTPKHLITATGQRVTLRCSPRSGDLSVYWYQQSLDQGLQFLIQYYNGEERAKGNILERFSAQQFPDLHSELNLSSLELGDSALYFCASTRGGPSSYNEQFFGPGTRLTVL.

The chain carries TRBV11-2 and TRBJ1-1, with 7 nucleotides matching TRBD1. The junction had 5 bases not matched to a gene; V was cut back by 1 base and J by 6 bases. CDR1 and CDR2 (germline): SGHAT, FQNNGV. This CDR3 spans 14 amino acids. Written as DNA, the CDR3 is TGTGCCAGCAGCTTAGGGGGGACAGCCGCTGAAGCTTTCTTT. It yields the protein CASSLGGTAAEAFF. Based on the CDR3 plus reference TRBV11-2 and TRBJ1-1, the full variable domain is EAGVAQSPRYKIIEKRQSVAFWCNPISGHATLYWYQQILGQGPKLLIQFQNNGVVDDSQLPKDRFSAERLKGVDSTLKIQPAKLEDSAVYLCASSLGGTAAEAFFGQGTRLTVV.

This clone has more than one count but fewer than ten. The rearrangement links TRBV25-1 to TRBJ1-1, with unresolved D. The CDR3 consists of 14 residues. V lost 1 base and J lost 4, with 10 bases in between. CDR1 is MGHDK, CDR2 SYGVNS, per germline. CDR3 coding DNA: TGTGCCAGCAGTGAATCAAGCGGACGCACTGAAGCTTTCTTT. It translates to CASSESSGRTEAFF.

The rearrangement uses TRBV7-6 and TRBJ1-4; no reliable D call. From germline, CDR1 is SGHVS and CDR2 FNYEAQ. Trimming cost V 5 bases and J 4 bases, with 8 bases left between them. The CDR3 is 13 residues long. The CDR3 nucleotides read TGTGCCAGCAGCCCGACGGGTAATGAAAAACTGTTTTTT. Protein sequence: CASSPTGNEKLFF. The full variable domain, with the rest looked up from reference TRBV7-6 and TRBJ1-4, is GAGVSQSPRYKVTKRGQDVALRCDPISGHVSLYWYRQALGQGPEFLTYFNYEAQQDKSGLPNDRFSAERPEGSISTLTIQRTEQRDSAMYRCASSPTGNEKLFFGSGTQLSVL.

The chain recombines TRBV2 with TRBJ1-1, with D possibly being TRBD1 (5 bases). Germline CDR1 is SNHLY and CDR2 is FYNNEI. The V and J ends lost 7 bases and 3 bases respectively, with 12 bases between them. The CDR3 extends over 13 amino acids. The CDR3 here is CASTVGVHTEAFF. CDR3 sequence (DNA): TGTGCCAGCACCGTAGGGGTTCACACTGAAGCTTTCTTT.

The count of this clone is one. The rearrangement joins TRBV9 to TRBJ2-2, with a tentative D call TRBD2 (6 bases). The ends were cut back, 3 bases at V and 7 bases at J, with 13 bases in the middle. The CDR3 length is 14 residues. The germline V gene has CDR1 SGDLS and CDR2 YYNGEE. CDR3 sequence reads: CASSEQLAVGELFF. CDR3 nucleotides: TGTGCCAGCAGCGAGCAATTAGCGGTCGGGGAGCTGTTTTTT.

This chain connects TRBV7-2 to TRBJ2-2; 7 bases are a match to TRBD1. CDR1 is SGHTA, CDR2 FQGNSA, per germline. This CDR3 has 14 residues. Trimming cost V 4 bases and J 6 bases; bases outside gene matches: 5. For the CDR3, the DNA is TGTGCCAGCAGCTCCACAGGGGCCCCCGGGGAGCTGTTTTTT. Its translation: CASSSTGAPGELFF.

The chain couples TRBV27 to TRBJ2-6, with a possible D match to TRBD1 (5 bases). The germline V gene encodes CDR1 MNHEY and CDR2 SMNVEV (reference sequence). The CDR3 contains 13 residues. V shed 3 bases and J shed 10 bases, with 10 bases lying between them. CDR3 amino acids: CASSFQGDNVLTF. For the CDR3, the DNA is TGTGCCAGCAGTTTCCAGGGTGATAACGTCCTGACTTTC.

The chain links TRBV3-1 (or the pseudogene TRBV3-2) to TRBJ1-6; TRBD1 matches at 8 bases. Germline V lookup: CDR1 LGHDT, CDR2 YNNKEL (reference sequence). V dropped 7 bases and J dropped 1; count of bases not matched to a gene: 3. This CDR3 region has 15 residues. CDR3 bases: TGTGCCAGCAACGGACAGGGTTCCTATAATTCACCCCTCCACTTT. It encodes CASNGQGSYNSPLHF.

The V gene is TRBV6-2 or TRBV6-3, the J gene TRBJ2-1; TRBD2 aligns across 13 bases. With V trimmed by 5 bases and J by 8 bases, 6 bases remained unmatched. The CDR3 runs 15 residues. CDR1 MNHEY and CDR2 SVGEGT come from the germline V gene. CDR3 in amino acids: CASSGRTSGSDEQFF. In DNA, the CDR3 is TGTGCCAGCAGTGGGAGGACTAGCGGGAGCGATGAGCAGTTCTTC.

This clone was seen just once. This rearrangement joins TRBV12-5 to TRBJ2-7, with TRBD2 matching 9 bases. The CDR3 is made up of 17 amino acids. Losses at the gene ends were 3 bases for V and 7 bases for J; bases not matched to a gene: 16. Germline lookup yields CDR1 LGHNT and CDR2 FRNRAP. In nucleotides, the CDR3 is TGTGCTAGTGGTTTCCCACTAGGCGGGAGGGCCCTCGGGGAGCAGTACTTC. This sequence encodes CASGFPLGGRALGEQYF. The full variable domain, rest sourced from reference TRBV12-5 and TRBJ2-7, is DARVTQTPRHKVTEMGQEVTMRCQPILGHNTVFWYRQTMMQGLELLAYFRNRAPLDDSGMPKDRFSAEMPDATLATLKIQPSEPRDSAVYFCASGFPLGGRALGEQYFGPGTRLTVT.

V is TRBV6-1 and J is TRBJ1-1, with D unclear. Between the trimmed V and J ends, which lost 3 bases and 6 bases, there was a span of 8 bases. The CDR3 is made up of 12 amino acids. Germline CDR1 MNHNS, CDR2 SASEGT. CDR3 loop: CASSDLIAEAFF. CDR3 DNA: TGTGCCAGCAGTGATTTGATAGCTGAAGCTTTCTTT.

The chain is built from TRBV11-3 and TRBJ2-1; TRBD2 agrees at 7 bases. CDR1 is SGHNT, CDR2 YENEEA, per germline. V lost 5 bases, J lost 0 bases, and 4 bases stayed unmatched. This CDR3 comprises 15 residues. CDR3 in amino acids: CASSASGDSYNEQFF. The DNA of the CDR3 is TGTGCCAGCAGCGCGAGCGGGGACTCCTACAATGAGCAGTTCTTC.

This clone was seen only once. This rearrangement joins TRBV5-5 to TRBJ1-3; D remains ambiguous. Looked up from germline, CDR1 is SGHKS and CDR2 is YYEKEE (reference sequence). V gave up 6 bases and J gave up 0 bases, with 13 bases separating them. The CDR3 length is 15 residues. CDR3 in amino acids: CASTATSFSGNTIYF. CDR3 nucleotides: TGTGCCAGCACCGCGACTAGTTTCTCTGGAAACACCATATATTTT. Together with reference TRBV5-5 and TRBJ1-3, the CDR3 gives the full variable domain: DAGVTQSPTHLIKTRGQQVTLRCSPISGHKSVSWYQQVLGQGPQFIFQYYEKEERGRGNFPDRFSARQFPNYSSELNVNALLLGDSALYLCASTATSFSGNTIYFGEGSWLTVV.

The chain's CDR3 is CATSDSDRVGYGYTF. The CDR3, as DNA: TGTGCCACCAGTGATTCTGACAGGGTGGGCTATGGCTACACCTTC. The chain combines TRBV24-1 with TRBJ1-2, with 7 positions matching TRBD1. V lost 2 bases to trimming and J lost 4 bases; unmatched junction nucleotides: 6. Germline V lookup: CDR1 KGHDR, CDR2 SFDVKD. This CDR3 spans 15 amino acids.

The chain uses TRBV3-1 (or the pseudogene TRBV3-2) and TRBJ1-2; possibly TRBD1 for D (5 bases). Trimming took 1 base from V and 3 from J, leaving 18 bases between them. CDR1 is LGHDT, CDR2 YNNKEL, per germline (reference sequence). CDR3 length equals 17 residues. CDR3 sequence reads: CASSQGVLVRTHYGYTF. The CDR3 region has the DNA TGTGCCAGCAGCCAAGGGGTCCTTGTCAGGACACACTATGGCTACACCTTC.

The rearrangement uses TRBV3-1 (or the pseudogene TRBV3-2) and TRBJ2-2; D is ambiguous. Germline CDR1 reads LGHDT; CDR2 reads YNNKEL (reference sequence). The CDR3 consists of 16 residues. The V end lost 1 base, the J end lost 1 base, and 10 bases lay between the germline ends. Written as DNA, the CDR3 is TGTGCCAGCAGCCAAGGAACAGAATGGAACACCGGGGAGCTGTTTTTT. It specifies CASSQGTEWNTGELFF.

The CDR3 here is CSVPGVRLGTEAFF. CDR3 DNA: TGCAGCGTCCCAGGGGTTCGACTCGGGACTGAAGCTTTCTTT. The rearrangement joins TRBV29-1 to TRBJ1-1; TRBD1 might be the D (6 bases). This CDR3 has 14 residues. Germline V gives CDR1 SQVTM, CDR2 ANQGSEA. V lost 6 bases, J lost 5 bases, and 19 bases lay in between.

This CDR3 reads CASSSDRREQYF. The CDR3 DNA reads as TGCGCCAGCAGCTCGGACAGGAGAGAGCAGTACTTC. The chain recombines TRBV4-1 with TRBJ2-7, with 7 bases lining up with TRBD1. Germline CDR1 and CDR2: MGHRA and YSYEKL. The trim removed 5 bases at V and 7 bases at J, leaving 5 bases unmatched. The CDR3 is 12 residues long.

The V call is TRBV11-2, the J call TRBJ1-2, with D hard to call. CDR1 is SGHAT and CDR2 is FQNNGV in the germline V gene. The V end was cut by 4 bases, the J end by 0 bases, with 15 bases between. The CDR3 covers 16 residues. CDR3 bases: TGTGCCAGCAGCTCCATAGCTAAGGCCCCTAACTATGGCTACACCTTC. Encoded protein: CASSSIAKAPNYGYTF.

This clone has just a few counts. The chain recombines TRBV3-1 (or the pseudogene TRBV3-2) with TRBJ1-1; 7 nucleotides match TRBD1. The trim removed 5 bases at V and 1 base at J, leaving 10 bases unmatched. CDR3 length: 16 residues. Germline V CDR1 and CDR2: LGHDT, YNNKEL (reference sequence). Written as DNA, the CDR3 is TGTGCCAGCAGCGGACAAACAGGGGTCCGGAACACTGAAGCTTTCTTT. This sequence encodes CASSGQTGVRNTEAFF.

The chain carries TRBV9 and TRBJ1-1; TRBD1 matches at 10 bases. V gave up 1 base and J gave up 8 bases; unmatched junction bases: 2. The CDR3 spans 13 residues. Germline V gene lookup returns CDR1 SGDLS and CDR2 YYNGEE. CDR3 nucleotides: TGTGCCAGCAGCGTAAGGGGACAGGGGGAAGCTTTCTTT. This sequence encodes CASSVRGQGEAFF.

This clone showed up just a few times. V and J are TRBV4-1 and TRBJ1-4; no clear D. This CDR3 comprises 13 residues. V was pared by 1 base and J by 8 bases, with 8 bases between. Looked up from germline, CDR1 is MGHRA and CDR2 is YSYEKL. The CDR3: CASSQGAFEKLFF. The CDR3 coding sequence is TGCGCCAGCAGCCAAGGAGCCTTCGAAAAACTGTTTTTT.

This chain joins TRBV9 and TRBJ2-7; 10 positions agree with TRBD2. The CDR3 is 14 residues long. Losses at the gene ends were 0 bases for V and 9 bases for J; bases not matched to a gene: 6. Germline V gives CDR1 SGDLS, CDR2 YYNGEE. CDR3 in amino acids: CASSVGTSGPSQYF. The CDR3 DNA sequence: TGTGCCAGCAGCGTAGGGACTAGCGGCCCGTCGCAGTACTTC.